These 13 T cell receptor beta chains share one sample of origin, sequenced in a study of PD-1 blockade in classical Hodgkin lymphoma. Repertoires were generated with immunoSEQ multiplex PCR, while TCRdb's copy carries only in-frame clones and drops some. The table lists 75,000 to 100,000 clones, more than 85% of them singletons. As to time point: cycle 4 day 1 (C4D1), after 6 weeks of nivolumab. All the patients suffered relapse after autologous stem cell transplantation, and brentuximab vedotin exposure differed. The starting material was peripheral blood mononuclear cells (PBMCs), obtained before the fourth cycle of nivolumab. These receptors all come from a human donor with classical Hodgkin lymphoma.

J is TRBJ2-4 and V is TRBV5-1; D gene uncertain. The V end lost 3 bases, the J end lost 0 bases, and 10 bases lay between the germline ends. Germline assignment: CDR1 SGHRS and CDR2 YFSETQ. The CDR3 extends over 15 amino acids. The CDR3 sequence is CASSSDGLAKNIQYF. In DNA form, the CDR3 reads TGCGCCAGCAGCTCCGACGGTTTAGCCAAAAACATTCAGTACTTC.

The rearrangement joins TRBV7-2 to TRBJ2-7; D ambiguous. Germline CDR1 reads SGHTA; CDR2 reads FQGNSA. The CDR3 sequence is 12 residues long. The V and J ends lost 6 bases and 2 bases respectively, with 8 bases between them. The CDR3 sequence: CASSSQAYEQYF. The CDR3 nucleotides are TGTGCCAGCAGTTCACAAGCCTACGAGCAGTACTTC.

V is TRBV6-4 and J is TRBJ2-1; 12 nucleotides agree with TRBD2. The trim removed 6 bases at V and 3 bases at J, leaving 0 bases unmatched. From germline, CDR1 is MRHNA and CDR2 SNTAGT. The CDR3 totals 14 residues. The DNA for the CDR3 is TGTGCCAGCAGACTAGCGGGAGGCTACAATGAGCAGTTCTTC. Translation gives CASRLAGGYNEQFF.

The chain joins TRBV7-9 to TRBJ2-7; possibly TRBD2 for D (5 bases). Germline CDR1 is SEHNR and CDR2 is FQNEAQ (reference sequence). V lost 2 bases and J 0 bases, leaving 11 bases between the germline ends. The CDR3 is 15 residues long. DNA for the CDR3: TGTGCCAGCAGCTTACGGATCGGGGTCTCCTACGAGCAGTACTTC. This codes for CASSLRIGVSYEQYF.

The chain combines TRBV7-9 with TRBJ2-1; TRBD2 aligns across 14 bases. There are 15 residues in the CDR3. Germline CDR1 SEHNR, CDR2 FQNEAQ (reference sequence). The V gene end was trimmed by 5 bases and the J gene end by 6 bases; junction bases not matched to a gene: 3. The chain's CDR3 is CASSLTSGRANEQFF. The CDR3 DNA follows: TGTGCCAGCAGCCTGACTAGCGGGAGGGCCAATGAGCAGTTCTTC.

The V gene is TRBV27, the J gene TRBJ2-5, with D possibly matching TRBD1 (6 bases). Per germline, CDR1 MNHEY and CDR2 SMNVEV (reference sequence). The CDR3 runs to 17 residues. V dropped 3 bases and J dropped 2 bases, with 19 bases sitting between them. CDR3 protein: CASSFGGGPYIQETQYF. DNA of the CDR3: TGTGCCAGCAGTTTTGGTGGGGGCCCCTATATACAAGAGACCCAGTACTTC.

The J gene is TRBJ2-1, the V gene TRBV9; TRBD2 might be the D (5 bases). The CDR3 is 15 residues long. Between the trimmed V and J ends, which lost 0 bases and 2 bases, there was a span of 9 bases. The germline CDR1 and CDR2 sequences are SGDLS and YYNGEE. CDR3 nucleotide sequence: TGTGCCAGCAGCGTAGCAGACGGGACCTACAATGAGCAGTTCTTC. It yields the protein CASSVADGTYNEQFF. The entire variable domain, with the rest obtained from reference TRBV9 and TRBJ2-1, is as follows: DSGVTQTPKHLITATGQRVTLRCSPRSGDLSVYWYQQSLDQGLQFLIQYYNGEERAKGNILERFSAQQFPDLHSELNLSSLELGDSALYFCASSVADGTYNEQFFGPGTRLTVL.

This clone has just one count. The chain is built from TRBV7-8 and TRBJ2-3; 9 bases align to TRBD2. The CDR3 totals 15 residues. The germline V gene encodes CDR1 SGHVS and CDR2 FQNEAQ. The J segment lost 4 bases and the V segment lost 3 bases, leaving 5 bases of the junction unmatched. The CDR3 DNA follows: TGTGCCAGCAGCTTCGGACTAGCGATCTCAGATACGCAGTATTTT. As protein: CASSFGLAISDTQYF.

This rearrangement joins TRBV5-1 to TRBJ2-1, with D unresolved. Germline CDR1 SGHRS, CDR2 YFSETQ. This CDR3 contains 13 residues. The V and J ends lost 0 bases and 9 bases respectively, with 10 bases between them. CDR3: CASSLGMDPEQFF. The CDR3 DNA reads TGCGCCAGCAGCTTGGGCATGGATCCTGAGCAGTTCTTC.

The CDR3 DNA reads as TGCGCCAGCAGCTTGGGGCTGGGAGAAAGTAACTATGGCTACACCTTC. Translation gives CASSLGLGESNYGYTF. V gene TRBV5-1 combines with J gene TRBJ1-2; D is uncertain. The CDR3 covers 16 residues. V lost 0 bases and J lost 1, with 13 bases in between. Germline V lookup: CDR1 SGHRS, CDR2 YFSETQ. Together with reference TRBV5-1 and TRBJ1-2, the CDR3 gives the full variable domain: KAGVTQTPRYLIKTRGQQVTLSCSPISGHRSVSWYQQTPGQGLQFLFEYFSETQRNKGNFPGRFSGRQFSNSRSEMNVSTLELGDSALYLCASSLGLGESNYGYTFGSGTRLTVV.

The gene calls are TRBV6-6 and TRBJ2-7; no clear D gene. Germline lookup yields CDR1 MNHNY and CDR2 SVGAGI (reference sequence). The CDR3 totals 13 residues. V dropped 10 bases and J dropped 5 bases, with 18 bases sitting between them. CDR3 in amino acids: CATRTVNTDEQYF. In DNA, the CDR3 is TGTGCCACCAGGACCGTGAATACGGACGAGCAGTACTTC.

CDR3 coding DNA: TGCGCCAGCAGCTTGGACCCTAGGAGGACTGAAGCTTTCTTT. Its translation: CASSLDPRRTEAFF. The genes are TRBV5-1 and TRBJ1-1; the D is unclear. V lost 0 bases, J lost 5 bases, and 11 bases lay in between. Germline V gene data show CDR1 as SGHRS and CDR2 as YFSETQ. The CDR3 runs 14 residues. The variable domain in full, completed from reference TRBV5-1 and TRBJ1-1, reads KAGVTQTPRYLIKTRGQQVTLSCSPISGHRSVSWYQQTPGQGLQFLFEYFSETQRNKGNFPGRFSGRQFSNSRSEMNVSTLELGDSALYLCASSLDPRRTEAFFGQGTRLTVV.

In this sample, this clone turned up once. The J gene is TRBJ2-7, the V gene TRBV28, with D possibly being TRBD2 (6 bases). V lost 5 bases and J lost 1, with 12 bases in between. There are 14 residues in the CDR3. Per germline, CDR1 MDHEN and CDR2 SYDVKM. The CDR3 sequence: CASSMRDSSYEQYF. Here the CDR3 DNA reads TGTGCCAGCAGTATGCGGGACTCTTCCTACGAGCAGTACTTC. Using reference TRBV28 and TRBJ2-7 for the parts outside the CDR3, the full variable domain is DVKVTQSSRYLVKRTGEKVFLECVQDMDHENMFWYRQDPGLGLRLIYFSYDVKMKEKGDIPEGYSVSREKKERFSLILESASTNQTSMYLCASSMRDSSYEQYFGPGTRLTVT.